This is a list of T cell receptor beta chains from one sample in a study of early T cells in non-severe SARS-CoV-2 infection. TCRdb independently ran MiXCR on the 5' RACE reads; one entry per CDR3 protein. The sample includes approximately 50,000 distinct CDR3 sequences, approximately 12% of them seen just once. The sample in question was whole blood, obtained at baseline. The origin of the receptors is an adult who was a healthcare worker with PCR-confirmed SARS-CoV-2 infection or an uninfected control (not recorded which). Each CDR3 is given without its conserved first and last residue. Fields, in order: CDR3 protein, clone size, V gene, J gene. The size entry is marked missing in some rows and otherwise reads once, few, many or a size class.

CDR3: ATSRDLGLPGELF
size: -
V: TRBV15
J: TRBJ2-2

CDR3: ASSPPGEQF
size: -
V: TRBV6-2/TRBV6-3
J: TRBJ2-1

CDR3: ASSLVFIQLSDTQY
size: few
V: TRBV7-2
J: TRBJ2-3

CDR3: ASGIPGTDTQY
size: few
V: TRBV12-3/TRBV12-4
J: TRBJ2-3

CDR3: ASSLGQHFSAYEQY
size: -
V: TRBV27
J: TRBJ2-7

CDR3: SAHRGAPYGYT
size: few
V: TRBV20-1
J: TRBJ1-2

CDR3: ASSQARYEQF
size: few
V: TRBV6-5
J: TRBJ2-1

CDR3: ASSLDIGVSGELF
size: -
V: TRBV7-3
J: TRBJ2-2

CDR3: ASRQNEGGAYEQY
size: few
V: TRBV7-2
J: TRBJ2-7

CDR3: ASSHTVALTDTQY
size: -
V: TRBV4-3
J: TRBJ2-3

CDR3: ASERERCQETQY
size: -
V: TRBV12-2
J: TRBJ2-5

CDR3: ASSQVGLAGTNTGELF
size: -
V: TRBV4-3
J: TRBJ2-2

CDR3: ASRTGQGRAEKLF
size: many
V: TRBV2
J: TRBJ1-4

CDR3: ASSRSGLYTGELF
size: -
V: TRBV5-6
J: TRBJ2-2

CDR3: SARVNGRLADTQY
size: many
V: TRBV20-1
J: TRBJ2-3

CDR3: ASSDSSRRGNEQF
size: -
V: TRBV2
J: TRBJ2-1

CDR3: AISEGQGSEGYT
size: -
V: TRBV10-3
J: TRBJ1-2

CDR3: ASSLYRDEQF
size: -
V: TRBV14
J: TRBJ2-1

CDR3: SASGGSLSTDTQY
size: few
V: TRBV20-1
J: TRBJ2-3

CDR3: ASSLAAFLETQY
size: many
V: TRBV12-3/TRBV12-4
J: TRBJ2-5

CDR3: ASSYRGTAKNEKLF
size: many
V: TRBV28
J: TRBJ1-4

CDR3: ASSWRGESQY
size: once
V: TRBV6-2/TRBV6-3
J: TRBJ2-5

CDR3: ASSSAEGGRGNTIY
size: few
V: TRBV28
J: TRBJ1-3

CDR3: ASSLLSRLAGGKNIQY
size: few
V: TRBV7-6
J: TRBJ2-4

CDR3: ASSREARGMGSPLH
size: -
V: TRBV5-5
J: TRBJ1-6

CDR3: ASSLTGLETQY
size: few
V: TRBV28
J: TRBJ2-5

CDR3: ASSPGAGSDYEQY
size: few
V: TRBV5-1
J: TRBJ2-7

CDR3: ASSPRPRGDNTEAF
size: many
V: TRBV18
J: TRBJ1-1

CDR3: ASRALSGGSSYEQY
size: few
V: TRBV3-1
J: TRBJ2-7

CDR3: ASSPNPIQNTEAF
size: few
V: TRBV3-1
J: TRBJ1-1

CDR3: ASSTGISDTQY
size: few
V: TRBV9
J: TRBJ2-3

CDR3: ASSFTREETQY
size: few
V: TRBV18
J: TRBJ2-5

CDR3: ASSPPPRMNTEAF
size: -
V: TRBV18
J: TRBJ1-1

CDR3: ASSLDSGKYNEQF
size: -
V: TRBV7-2
J: TRBJ2-1

CDR3: ASSRLAQETQY
size: few
V: TRBV7-2
J: TRBJ2-5

CDR3: ASRPSHGTGTWGNEQF
size: -
V: TRBV4-1
J: TRBJ2-1

CDR3: ASSYLYRVSNQPQH
size: few
V: TRBV6-2/TRBV6-3
J: TRBJ1-5

CDR3: ATKILAGSSYEQY
size: -
V: TRBV5-1
J: TRBJ2-7

CDR3: ASSLAQGTGSLDTQY
size: few
V: TRBV7-2
J: TRBJ2-3

CDR3: SARDRPGELF
size: -
V: TRBV20-1
J: TRBJ2-2

CDR3: AIGGGGELF
size: -
V: TRBV7-8
J: TRBJ2-2

CDR3: SARAPGPGGSNTGELF
size: -
V: TRBV20-1
J: TRBJ2-2

CDR3: ASGYEQY
size: many
V: TRBV10-2
J: TRBJ2-7

CDR3: ASSKGRYT
size: few
V: TRBV21-1
J: TRBJ1-2

CDR3: ASSVQSGTKSEQF
size: -
V: TRBV9
J: TRBJ2-1

CDR3: SCFSAAYNEQF
size: -
V: TRBV20-1
J: TRBJ2-1

CDR3: ASSPGTGEGETQY
size: many
V: TRBV7-3
J: TRBJ2-5

CDR3: ASSISNSNQPQH
size: -
V: TRBV19
J: TRBJ1-5

CDR3: ASSSPRANGRPYNEQF
size: few
V: TRBV28
J: TRBJ2-1

CDR3: ASTTASGNTIY
size: -
V: TRBV10-2
J: TRBJ1-3

CDR3: ASSALGGMNTEAF
size: -
V: TRBV12-3/TRBV12-4
J: TRBJ1-1

CDR3: ASSQRQGENQPQH
size: few
V: TRBV2
J: TRBJ1-5

CDR3: ASSTGTVGYEQY
size: few
V: TRBV7-9
J: TRBJ2-7

CDR3: ASSLTLITEAF
size: -
V: TRBV14
J: TRBJ1-1

CDR3: ASSLDGGLDTQY
size: few
V: TRBV11-2
J: TRBJ2-3